These T cell receptor beta chains were read from a single sample in a study of early stage breast cancer tumors. Only in-frame clones appear in the TCRdb table, and some are missing; sequencing was by immunoSEQ multiplex PCR. Here the sample spans approximately 10,000 clones, about 73% being singletons. Sequencing input: breast tumor tissue. The source of these receptors is a person aged 40-50 years with breast cancer. The CDR3 runs from the conserved cysteine through the conserved F or W. The order of the fields is clone size, J gene, D gene, CDR3 length, V gene, CDR3 DNA, CDR3 protein. A D gene is named only where the DNA matches it firmly. A clone size is listed for some rows: how often the clone was seen (once, few, many), or a class if it is expanded.

NA	TRBJ1-2	NA	16	TRBV11-3	TGTGCCAGCAGCTTATTGAAGGATGGGCGTAACTATGGCTACACCTTC	CASSLLKDGRNYGYTF
NA	TRBJ1-6	NA	14	TRBV7-9	TGTGCCAGCAGCTTAGCGGCCAGAGGTTCACCCCTCCACTTT	CASSLAARGSPLHF
NA	TRBJ2-5	TRBD2	15	TRBV19	TGTGCCAGTAGTAGGGGACTAGCGGATCAAGAGACCCAGTACTTC	CASSRGLADQETQYF
NA	TRBJ1-2	TRBD1	12	TRBV27	TGTGCCAGCAGTCCCCACAGGGGAATCTACACCTTC	CASSPHRGIYTF
few	TRBJ1-5	NA	14	TRBV7-9	TGTGCCAGCAATGGAGGGGTTGGCAATCAGCCCCAGCATTTT	CASNGGVGNQPQHF
NA	TRBJ2-2	NA	12	TRBV6-6	TGTGCCAGCTGGAGGGGGTCCGGGGAGCTGTTTTTT	CASWRGSGELFF
NA	TRBJ2-5	NA	14	TRBV7-9	TGTGCCAGCAGCTCACGAGTTATAAGAGAGACCCAGTACTTC	CASSSRVIRETQYF
NA	TRBJ2-3	TRBD2	16	TRBV6-5	TGTGCCAGCAGTTACTCGACTAGCGGGAGCACAGATACGCAGTATTTT	CASSYSTSGSTDTQYF
NA	TRBJ2-3	TRBD2	13	TRBV2	TGTGCCAGCATGGGGACTAGCGGCACTACGCAGTATTTT	CASMGTSGTTQYF
NA	TRBJ2-3	NA	12	TRBV7-8	TGTGCCAGCAGCTTAGGCGGGCATACGCAGTATTTT	CASSLGGHTQYF
NA	TRBJ2-3	NA	12	TRBV6-1	TGTGCCAGCAGTTCACAGGGAGATACGCAGTATTTT	CASSSQGDTQYF
NA	TRBJ1-5	NA	17	TRBV7-2	TGTGCCAGCAGCTTAATCGGGTGGGTGGGGAGCAATCAGCCCCAGCATTTT	CASSLIGWVGSNQPQHF
NA	TRBJ2-1	TRBD2	18	TRBV11-3	TGTGCCAGCAGCTTAGATCTGACGGGAACTAGCGGATACAATGAGCAGTTCTTC	CASSLDLTGTSGYNEQFF
NA	TRBJ2-3	TRBD2	15	TRBV5-8	TGTGCCAGCAGCCAACTAGCGGGGCTTACCAATACGCAGTATTTT	CASSQLAGLTNTQYF
once	TRBJ1-4	NA	15	TRBV4-1	TGCGCCAGCAGCCACTCGGGGGGGGGTAGTGAAAAACTGTTTTTT	CASSHSGGGSEKLFF
once	TRBJ2-7	NA	13	TRBV6-5	TGTGCCAGCAGGGTCGGACAGCCCTACGAGCAGTACTTC	CASRVGQPYEQYF
medium-sized	TRBJ1-2	NA	12	TRBV28	TGTGCCAGCAGTCCGCTCGACTATGGCTACACCTTC	CASSPLDYGYTF
NA	TRBJ2-5	TRBD2	16	TRBV5-1	TGCGCCAGCAGGATGGGGGATAGCGGGAGTGGAGAGACCCAGTACTTC	CASRMGDSGSGETQYF
NA	TRBJ2-5	NA	14	TRBV28	TGTGCCAGCAGTTCGACAGGTACCACAGAGACCCAGTACTTC	CASSSTGTTETQYF
NA	TRBJ1-1	NA	15	TRBV5-6	TGTGCCAGCAGCGCCGGACGGGGCATGAACACTGAAGCTTTCTTT	CASSAGRGMNTEAFF
NA	TRBJ1-2	NA	12	TRBV10-3	TGTGCCATCAGTGGGCCCGACTATGGCTACACCTTC	CAISGPDYGYTF
once	TRBJ2-7	NA	14	TRBV6-5	TGTGCCAGCAGTGAAAGGGGGAATGTCTACGAGCAGTACTTC	CASSERGNVYEQYF
NA	TRBJ2-7	TRBD2	16	TRBV27	TGTGCCAGCAGACCAGCGACCGGGACTAGCGGTCCCGAGCAGTACTTC	CASRPATGTSGPEQYF
NA	TRBJ2-7	NA	15	TRBV28	TGTGCCAGCAGTTTTGGGGGGGCTACAGGCTACGAGCAGTACTTC	CASSFGGATGYEQYF
once	TRBJ2-1	TRBD1	16	TRBV5-1	TGCGCCAGCAGCCCCACGGACAGGGACTTCTACAATGAGCAGTTCTTC	CASSPTDRDFYNEQFF
NA	TRBJ1-4	NA	15	TRBV5-1	TGCGCCAGCGCTGATCCTTCAGGGTCTAATGAAAAACTGTTTTTT	CASADPSGSNEKLFF
few	TRBJ1-2	NA	15	TRBV6-6	TGTGCCAGCAGGCCCACGGGATCCCTCAACTATGGCTACACCTTC	CASRPTGSLNYGYTF
few	TRBJ2-4	NA	16	TRBV5-4	TGTGCCAGCAGCCCCTCGGGGCGTTTAGCCAAAAACATTCAGTACTTC	CASSPSGRLAKNIQYF
NA	TRBJ2-5	NA	16	TRBV5-1	TGCGCCAGCAGCACCAGGGGGGGAAGCATACAAGAGACCCAGTACTTC	CASSTRGGSIQETQYF
NA	TRBJ2-3	NA	13	TRBV6-1	TGTGCCAGCAGTGAAGTAAGCACAGATACGCAGTATTTT	CASSEVSTDTQYF
NA	TRBJ2-2	NA	15	TRBV21-1	TGTGCCAGCAGCTCGTCATGGGTGAACACCGGGGAGCTGTTTTTT	CASSSSWVNTGELFF
NA	TRBJ1-2	TRBD1	14	TRBV7-9	TGTGCCAGCAGCTTATCGGGGATGGACAGGGGCTACACCTTC	CASSLSGMDRGYTF
NA	TRBJ1-4	NA	19	TRBV18	TGTGCCAGCCGTCTACTGGGCGGAGGGGGAATTGCAACTAATGAAAAACTGTTTTTT	CASRLLGGGGIATNEKLFF
NA	TRBJ2-6	NA	18	TRBV7-9	TGTGCCAGCAGCTTAGCCAGGACCTATATGACTGGGGCCAACGTCCTGACTTTC	CASSLARTYMTGANVLTF
few	TRBJ2-1	NA	13	TRBV30	TGTGCCTGGGCGGCCCATCTTGGGAATGAGCAGTTCTTC	CAWAAHLGNEQFF
NA	TRBJ1-2	TRBD1	14	TRBV6-5	TGTGCCAGCAGTTACCGGGGACAGAGCTATGGCTACACCTTC	CASSYRGQSYGYTF
NA	TRBJ2-3	NA	17	TRBV4-2	TGTGCCAGCAGCCAAGCGACTGTAGCGAGGTCCCTAGATACGCAGTATTTT	CASSQATVARSLDTQYF
NA	TRBJ1-1	NA	16	TRBV1	TGCACCAGCAGCCAAGATGAAAGGGAGCCCCTCACTGAAGCTTTCTTT	CTSSQDEREPLTEAFF
NA	TRBJ2-1	NA	17	TRBV7-2	TGTGCCAGCAGCTCCCGGGCCCAAGTAATGTCCTACAATGAGCAGTTCTTC	CASSSRAQVMSYNEQFF
NA	TRBJ2-1	NA	16	TRBV6-6	TGTGCCAGCAGTTACGAGCCGGGAGATTACTACAATGAGCAGTTCTTC	CASSYEPGDYYNEQFF
NA	TRBJ2-7	NA	13	TRBV7-8	TGTGCCAGCAGCTCTCTAAGCTCCTACGAGCAGTACTTC	CASSSLSSYEQYF
NA	TRBJ1-1	NA	14	TRBV15	TGTGCCACCAGCCCTTTTAGGGGGAACACTGAAGCTTTCTTT	CATSPFRGNTEAFF
NA	TRBJ1-2	NA	11	TRBV19	TGTGCCAGTAGTATCTACAATGGCTACACCTTC	CASSIYNGYTF
once	TRBJ2-3	NA	15	TRBV6-1	TGTGCCAGCAGTGAATCGGGGACCGACACAGATACGCAGTATTTT	CASSESGTDTDTQYF
NA	TRBJ1-4	NA	16	TRBV2	TGTGCCAGCAGGGAAGCCGGCAGGACAACTAATGAAAAACTGTTTTTT	CASREAGRTTNEKLFF
NA	TRBJ2-5	NA	13	TRBV5-6	TGTGCCAGCAGCTTTAAGGTGGGAGAGACCCAGTACTTC	CASSFKVGETQYF
NA	TRBJ2-3	TRBD2	13	TRBV19	TGTGCCAGTAGGACTAGCGGGACAGATACGCAGTATTTT	CASRTSGTDTQYF
NA	TRBJ2-7	NA	14	TRBV4-2	TGTGCCAGCAGTCAGAATGGGGTCGTCAACGAGCAGTACTTC	CASSQNGVVNEQYF
NA	TRBJ1-3	NA	15	TRBV2	TGTGCCAGCAGTGAGGGAAGACAGAAGGGAAACACCATATATTTT	CASSEGRQKGNTIYF
NA	TRBJ2-3	TRBD2	16	TRBV7-8	TGTGCCAGCAGCTCCTTAGCGGGAGGCTGGTCAGATACGCAGTATTTT	CASSSLAGGWSDTQYF
NA	TRBJ2-1	NA	17	TRBV29-1	TGCAGCGTTGAGGGTTCGGGGGCGGGAGATGACTTCAATGAGCAGTTCTTC	CSVEGSGAGDDFNEQFF
NA	TRBJ1-1	NA	16	TRBV21-1	TGTGCCAGCAGCAAAGCGCGCCCAGGGGGAAGCCCTGAAGCTTTCTTT	CASSKARPGGSPEAFF
NA	TRBJ1-2	NA	15	TRBV6-1	TGTGCCAGCAGAGCCCCAGGGGAGGCTAACTATGGCTACACCTTC	CASRAPGEANYGYTF
NA	TRBJ2-1	NA	14	TRBV7-2	TGTGCCAGCAGCGGAGCGGGTTTCTACAATGAGCAGTTCTTC	CASSGAGFYNEQFF
NA	TRBJ1-1	NA	15	TRBV18	TGTGCCAGCTCACCCCCGGGAACAGAGAACACTGAAGCTTTCTTT	CASSPPGTENTEAFF
NA	TRBJ2-1	NA	17	TRBV6-4	TGTGCCAGCAGTGACTACGGAGGGGACAGAATGAACAATGAGCAGTTCTTC	CASSDYGGDRMNNEQFF
medium-sized	TRBJ2-5	NA	16	TRBV14	TGTGCCAGCAGCCAAGAGTCGTGGGAGGACCAAGAGACCCAGTACTTC	CASSQESWEDQETQYF
NA	TRBJ2-5	NA	15	TRBV5-6	TGTGCCAGCAGCTTTCGAGGGGGGTACCAAGAGACCCAGTACTTC	CASSFRGGYQETQYF
NA	TRBJ1-2	NA	14	TRBV15	TGTGCCACCAGCACACGGGAGGGAAACTATGGCTACACCTTC	CATSTREGNYGYTF